This T cell receptor beta chain was observed in a study of cytomegalovirus exposure and HLA in healthy donors. Study outcomes and limitations: In a later analysis, most CMV-associated TCR beta chains appeared HLA-restricted.

The V gene's germline CDR1 is WNHNN and CDR2 SYGVQD (reference sequence). The CDR3 has 14 residues. V shed 2 bases and J shed 6 bases, with 12 bases lying between them. As regards this clone: Its antigen is not known.

At sampling all donors were nominally healthy, likely with unrecorded immune exposures. In the PCR, 60 Vbeta and 13 Jbeta primers were used. The method was immunoSEQ multiplex PCR; TCRdb's version includes in-frame clones alone and lacks a portion of them. Of 150,000 to 200,000 clones detected, about 80% appear once; the ten largest clones hold approximately 2.1%. The TCR sequence derives from a woman younger than 45 in good health and CMV-seronegative. J is TRBJ2-3 and V is TRBV10-1; D remains unclear. The sequencing input was PBMCs. CDR3 protein: CASSERPRLDTQYF. CDR3 sequence (DNA): TGCGCCAGCAGTGAGAGGCCGAGGTTGGATACGCAGTATTTT.